This T cell receptor beta chain was recovered during a study of T cells after yellow fever vaccination. This clonotype appeared many times. Germline V gene data show CDR1 as SGHRS and CDR2 as YFSETQ. The trim removed 9 bases at V and 1 base at J, leaving 5 bases unmatched. This CDR3 is 14 amino acids long. The 5'RACE template-switching step produced TCR cDNA and added a universal primer site and UMIs. TCRdb ran MiXCR on the 5' RACE reads and lists one entry per CDR3 protein. The sample has hundreds of thousands of distinct CDR3 sequences; 11% are singletons. Source: PBMCs, taken on the day of the first yellow fever vaccination. The clonotype originates from a man between 18 and 35 years old who received the YFV17D yellow fever vaccine. The chain has TRBV5-1 and TRBJ2-2; 8 bases match TRBD1. The CDR3 nucleotides are TGCGCCACCTCCGGGACAGGGAACACCGGGGAGCTGTTTTTT. This codes for CATSGTGNTGELFF.